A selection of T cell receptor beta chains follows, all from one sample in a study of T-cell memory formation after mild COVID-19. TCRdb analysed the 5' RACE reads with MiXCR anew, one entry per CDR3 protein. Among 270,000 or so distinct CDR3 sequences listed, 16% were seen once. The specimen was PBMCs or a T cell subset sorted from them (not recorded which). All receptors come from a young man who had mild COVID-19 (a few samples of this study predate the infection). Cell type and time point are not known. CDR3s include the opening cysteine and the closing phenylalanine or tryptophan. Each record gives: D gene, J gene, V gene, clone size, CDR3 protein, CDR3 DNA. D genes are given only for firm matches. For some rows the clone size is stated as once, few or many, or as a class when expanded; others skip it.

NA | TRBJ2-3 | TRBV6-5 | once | CASSIRDSTDTQYF | TGTGCCAGCAGTATCCGGGACAGCACAGATACGCAGTATTTT
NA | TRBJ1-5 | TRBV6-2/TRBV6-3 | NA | CASSYSASYSNQPQHF | TGTGCCAGCAGTTACTCTGCATCATATAGCAATCAGCCCCAGCATTTT
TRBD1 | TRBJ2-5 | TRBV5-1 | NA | CASSDPQGKETQYF | TGCGCCAGCAGCGATCCACAGGGGAAAGAGACCCAGTACTTC
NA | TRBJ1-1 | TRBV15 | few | CATSRDYSQARTEAFF | TGTGCCACCAGCAGAGATTACTCGCAGGCCCGCACTGAAGCTTTCTTT
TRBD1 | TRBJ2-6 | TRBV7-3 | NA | CASSSQGVGANVLTF | TGTGCCAGCAGCTCCCAGGGGGTTGGGGCCAACGTCCTGACTTTC
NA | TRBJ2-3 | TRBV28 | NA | CASSPGYGADTQYF | TGTGCCAGCAGTCCAGGGTACGGGGCGGATACGCAGTATTTT
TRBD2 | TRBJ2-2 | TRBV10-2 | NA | CASRSGGADGELFF | TGCGCCAGCAGGAGCGGGGGGGCCGACGGGGAGCTGTTTTTT
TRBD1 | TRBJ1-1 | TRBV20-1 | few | CSARAGGAKTEAFF | TGCAGTGCTCGAGCAGGGGGCGCCAAGACTGAAGCTTTCTTT
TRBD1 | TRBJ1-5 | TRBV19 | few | CASSTDRERGNQPQHF | TGTGCCAGTAGTACCGACAGGGAGAGGGGCAATCAGCCCCAGCATTTT
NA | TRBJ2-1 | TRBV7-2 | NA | CASSLARTEHNEQFF | TGTGCCAGCAGCTTAGCAAGGACAGAGCACAATGAGCAGTTCTTC
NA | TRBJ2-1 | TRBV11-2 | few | CASSLKALEQFF | TGTGCCAGCAGCCTAAAGGCGCTGGAGCAGTTCTTC
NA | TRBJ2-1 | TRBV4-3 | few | CASSQVGTNNEQFF | TGCGCCAGCAGCCAAGTGGGCACGAACAATGAGCAGTTCTTC
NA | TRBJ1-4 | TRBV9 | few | CASSVASGLNEKLFF | TGTGCCAGCAGCGTAGCATCAGGGTTAAATGAAAAACTGTTTTTT
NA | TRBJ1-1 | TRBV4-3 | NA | CASSRVVFGTEAFF | TGCGCCAGCAGCCGGGTGGTGTTCGGCACTGAAGCTTTCTTT
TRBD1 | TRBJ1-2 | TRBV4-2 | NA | CASSPYRGDYGYTF | TGTGCCAGCAGCCCCTACAGGGGTGACTATGGCTACACCTTC
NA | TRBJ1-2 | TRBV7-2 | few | CASSSGGYYGYTF | TGTGCCAGCAGCTCAGGCGGGTACTATGGCTACACCTTC
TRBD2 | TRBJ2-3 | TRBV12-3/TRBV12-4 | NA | CASSSQRGGSDTQYF | TGTGCCAGCAGTTCCCAGCGGGGGGGTTCGGATACGCAGTATTTT
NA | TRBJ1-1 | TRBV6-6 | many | CASSYVPDTEAFF | TGTGCCAGCAGTTATGTGCCTGACACTGAAGCTTTCTTT
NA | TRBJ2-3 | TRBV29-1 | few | CSVAGGETDTQYF | TGCAGCGTTGCTGGCGGGGAGACAGATACGCAGTATTTT
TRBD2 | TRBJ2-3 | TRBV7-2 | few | CASSSKRGRTDTQYF | TGTGCCAGCAGCTCAAAGCGGGGGCGCACAGATACGCAGTATTTT
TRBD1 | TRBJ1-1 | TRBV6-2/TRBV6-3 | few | CASSYTLGQGGTEAFF | TGTGCCAGCAGTTACACCCTCGGACAGGGTGGCACTGAAGCTTTCTTT
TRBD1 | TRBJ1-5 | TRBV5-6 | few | CASTRGLFGNQPQHF | TGTGCCAGCACCAGGGGGTTATTTGGTAATCAGCCCCAGCATTTT
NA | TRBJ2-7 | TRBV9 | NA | CASSGAEGDSYEQYF | TGTGCCAGCAGCGGGGCGGAGGGGGACTCCTACGAGCAGTACTTC
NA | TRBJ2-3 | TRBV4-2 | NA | CASRDGGGLLTDTQYF | TGTGCCAGCAGGGACGGCGGGGGCCTCCTCACAGATACGCAGTATTTT
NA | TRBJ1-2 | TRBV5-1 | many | CASSYGGNYGYTF | TGCGCCAGCAGCTACGGAGGGAACTATGGCTACACCTTC
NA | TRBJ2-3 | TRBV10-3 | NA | CAIKSALGDTQYF | TGTGCCATCAAATCCGCGTTGGGAGATACGCAGTATTTT
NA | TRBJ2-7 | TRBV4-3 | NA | CASSQDTPRGEQYF | TGCGCCAGCAGCCAAGATACACCTCGTGGCGAGCAGTACTTC
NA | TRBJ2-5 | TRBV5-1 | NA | CARSAPGVQETQYF | TGCGCCAGAAGCGCCCCGGGGGTCCAAGAGACCCAGTACTTC
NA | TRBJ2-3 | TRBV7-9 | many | CASSITFRGTQYF | TGTGCCAGCAGCATCACTTTCCGGGGTACGCAGTATTTT
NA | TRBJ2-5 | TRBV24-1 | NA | CATSDSAGARETQYF | TGTGCCACCAGTGATTCAGCAGGAGCCCGGGAGACCCAGTACTTC
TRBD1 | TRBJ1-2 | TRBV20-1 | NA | CSASRQGEGNYGYTF | TGCAGTGCTAGTCGACAGGGGGAAGGGAACTATGGCTACACCTTC
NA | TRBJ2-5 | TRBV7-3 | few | CASSAVDRGTQETQYF | TGTGCCAGCAGCGCGGTGGACCGGGGGACCCAAGAGACCCAGTACTTC
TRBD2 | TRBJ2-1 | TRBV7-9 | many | CASTGGAGSYNEQFF | TGTGCCAGCACTGGAGGAGCGGGGTCGTACAATGAGCAGTTCTTC
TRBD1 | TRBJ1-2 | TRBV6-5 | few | CASSSTGHGYTF | TGTGCCAGCAGTTCGACAGGGCATGGCTACACCTTC
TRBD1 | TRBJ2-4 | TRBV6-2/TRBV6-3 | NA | CASTKGDRKGNIQYF | TGTGCCAGCACTAAGGGGGACAGGAAGGGAAACATTCAGTACTTC
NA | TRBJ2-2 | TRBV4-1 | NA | CASSQVDRGAGRSGELFF | TGCGCCAGCAGCCAAGTCGACCGAGGGGCCGGTCGGTCCGGGGAGCTGTTTTTT
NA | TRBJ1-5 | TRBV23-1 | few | CASSQPENQPQHF | TGCGCCAGCAGTCAACCCGAGAATCAGCCCCAGCATTTT
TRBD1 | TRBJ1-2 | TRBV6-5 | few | CASSPGEGAHGYTF | TGTGCCAGCAGTCCCGGGGAGGGGGCCCATGGCTACACCTTC
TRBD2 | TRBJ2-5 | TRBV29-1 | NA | CSVEDRAGVETQYF | TGCAGCGTTGAAGATCGAGCGGGGGTTGAGACCCAGTACTTC
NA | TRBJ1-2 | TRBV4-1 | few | CASSQDPSDYGYTF | TGCGCCAGCAGCCAAGATCCCAGTGACTATGGCTACACCTTC
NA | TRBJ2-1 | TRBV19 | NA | CASSGLAISYNEQFF | TGTGCCAGTAGTGGGTTGGCAATCTCCTACAATGAGCAGTTCTTC
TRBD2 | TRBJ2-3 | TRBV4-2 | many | CASSQDIGGASDTQYF | TGTGCCAGCAGCCAAGATATCGGGGGGGCTTCAGATACGCAGTATTTT
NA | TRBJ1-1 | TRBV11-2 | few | CASSSPRGNTEAFF | TGTGCCAGCAGCTCCCCCCGGGGGAACACTGAAGCTTTCTTT
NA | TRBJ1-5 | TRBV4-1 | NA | CASSLGEGSRQPQHF | TGCGCCAGCAGCCTAGGGGAGGGGAGTCGTCAGCCCCAGCATTTT
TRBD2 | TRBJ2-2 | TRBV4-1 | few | CASSQASGGFGELFF | TGCGCCAGCAGCCAGGCTAGCGGGGGGTTCGGGGAGCTGTTTTTT
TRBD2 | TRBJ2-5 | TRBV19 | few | CASSIGASGGTETQYF | TGTGCCAGTAGTATAGGGGCTAGCGGGGGGACTGAGACCCAGTACTTC
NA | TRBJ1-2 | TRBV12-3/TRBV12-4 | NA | CASSFTGTYGYTF | TGTGCCAGCAGTTTCACGGGGACCTATGGCTACACCTTC
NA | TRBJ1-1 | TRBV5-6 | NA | CASSLQGFGAFF | TGTGCCAGCAGCCTACAGGGATTCGGAGCTTTCTTT
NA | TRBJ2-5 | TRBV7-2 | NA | CASSPVTSWAQYF | TGTGCCAGCAGCCCCGTGACTAGTTGGGCCCAGTACTTC
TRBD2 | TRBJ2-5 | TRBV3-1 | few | CASSHLTSGAFQETQYF | TGTGCCAGCAGCCATCTCACTAGCGGGGCTTTCCAAGAGACCCAGTACTTC
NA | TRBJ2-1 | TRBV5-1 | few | CASSFGGALSGEQFF | TGCGCCAGCAGCTTTGGTGGGGCCCTCTCCGGTGAGCAGTTCTTC
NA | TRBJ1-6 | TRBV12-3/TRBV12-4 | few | CASSLGAGYTLHF | TGTGCCAGCAGTTTAGGGGCAGGTTATACCCTCCACTTT
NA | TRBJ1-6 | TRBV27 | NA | CASSLSGGGPDYNSPLHF | TGTGCCAGCAGTTTATCGGGGGGCGGCCCGGATTATAATTCACCCCTCCACTTT